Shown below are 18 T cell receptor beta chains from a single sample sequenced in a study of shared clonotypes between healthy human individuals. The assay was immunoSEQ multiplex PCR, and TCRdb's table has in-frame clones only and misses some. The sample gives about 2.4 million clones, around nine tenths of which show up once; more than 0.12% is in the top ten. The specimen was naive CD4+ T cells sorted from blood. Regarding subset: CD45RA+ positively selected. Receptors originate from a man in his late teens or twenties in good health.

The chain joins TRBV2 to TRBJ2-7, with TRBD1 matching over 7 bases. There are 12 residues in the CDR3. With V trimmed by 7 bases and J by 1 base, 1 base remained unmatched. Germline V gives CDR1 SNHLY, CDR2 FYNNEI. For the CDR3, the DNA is TGTGCCAGCAAGGGGGCGTCCTACGAGCAGTACTTC. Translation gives CASKGASYEQYF.

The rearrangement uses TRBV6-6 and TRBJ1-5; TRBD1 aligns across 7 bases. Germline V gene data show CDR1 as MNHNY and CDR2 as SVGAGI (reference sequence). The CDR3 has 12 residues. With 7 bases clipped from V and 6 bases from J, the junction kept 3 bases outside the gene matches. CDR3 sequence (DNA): TGTGCCAGCAACCAGGGGGGTCAGCCCCAGCATTTT. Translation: CASNQGGQPQHF.

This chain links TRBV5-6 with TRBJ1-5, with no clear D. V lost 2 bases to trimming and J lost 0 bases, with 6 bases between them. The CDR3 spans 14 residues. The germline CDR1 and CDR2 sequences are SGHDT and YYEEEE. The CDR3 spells CASSFLLSNQPQHF. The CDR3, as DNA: TGTGCCAGCAGCTTTCTCCTTAGCAATCAGCCCCAGCATTTT.

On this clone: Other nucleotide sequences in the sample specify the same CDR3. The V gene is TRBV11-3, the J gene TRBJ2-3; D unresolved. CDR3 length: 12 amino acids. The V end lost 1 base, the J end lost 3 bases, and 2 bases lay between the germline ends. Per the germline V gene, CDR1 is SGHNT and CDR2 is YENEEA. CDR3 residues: CASSLGTDTQYF. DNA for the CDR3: TGTGCCAGCAGCTTAGGAACAGATACGCAGTATTTT.

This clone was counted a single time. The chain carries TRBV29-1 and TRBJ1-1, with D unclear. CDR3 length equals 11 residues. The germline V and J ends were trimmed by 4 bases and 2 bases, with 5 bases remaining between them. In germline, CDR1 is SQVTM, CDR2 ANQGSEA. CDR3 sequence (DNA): TGCAGCGTTGTTGCCAACACTGAAGCTTTCTTT. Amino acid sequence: CSVVANTEAFF.

The CDR3 here is CASSIRAGAGYTF. The CDR3 region has the DNA TGTGCCAGTAGTATTCGGGCAGGGGCTGGCTACACCTTC. J is TRBJ1-2 and V is TRBV19; a possible D gene is TRBD1 (6 bases). CDR3 length equals 13 residues. Germline-derived CDR1 and CDR2 are LNHDA and SQIVND (reference sequence). Trimming took off 3 bases at V and 7 bases at J, with 12 bases between the two ends.

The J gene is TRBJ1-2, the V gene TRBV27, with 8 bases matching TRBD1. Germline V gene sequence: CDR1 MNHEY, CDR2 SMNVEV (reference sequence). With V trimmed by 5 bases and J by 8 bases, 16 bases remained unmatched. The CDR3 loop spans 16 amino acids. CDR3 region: CASSPTSDRAMVGYTF. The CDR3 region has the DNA TGTGCCAGCAGTCCTACCTCGGACAGGGCGATGGTGGGCTACACCTTC.

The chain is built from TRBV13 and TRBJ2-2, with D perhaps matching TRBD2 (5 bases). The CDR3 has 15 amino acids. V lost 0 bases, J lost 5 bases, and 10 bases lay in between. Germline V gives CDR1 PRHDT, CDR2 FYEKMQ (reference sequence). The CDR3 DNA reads TGTGCCAGCAGCTTAGGTGGGCCGGGAACCGGGGAGCTGTTTTTT. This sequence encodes CASSLGGPGTGELFF. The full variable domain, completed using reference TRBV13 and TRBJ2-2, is AAGVIQSPRHLIKEKRETATLKCYPIPRHDTVYWYQQGPGQDPQFLISFYEKMQSDKGSIPDRFSAQQFSDYHSELNMSSLELGDSALYFCASSLGGPGTGELFFGEGSRLTVL.

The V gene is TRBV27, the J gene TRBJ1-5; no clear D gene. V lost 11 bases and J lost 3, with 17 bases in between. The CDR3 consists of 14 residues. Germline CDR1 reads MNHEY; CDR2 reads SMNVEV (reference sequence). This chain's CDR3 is CARPPLGSNQPQHF. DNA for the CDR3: TGTGCCCGCCCCCCTTTGGGTTCCAATCAGCCCCAGCATTTT.

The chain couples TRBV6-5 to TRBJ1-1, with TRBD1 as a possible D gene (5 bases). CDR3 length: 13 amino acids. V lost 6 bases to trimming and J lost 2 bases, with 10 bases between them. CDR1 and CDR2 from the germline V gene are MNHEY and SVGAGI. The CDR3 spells CASRTDTNTEAFF. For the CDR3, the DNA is TGTGCCAGCAGGACGGACACTAACACTGAAGCTTTCTTT.

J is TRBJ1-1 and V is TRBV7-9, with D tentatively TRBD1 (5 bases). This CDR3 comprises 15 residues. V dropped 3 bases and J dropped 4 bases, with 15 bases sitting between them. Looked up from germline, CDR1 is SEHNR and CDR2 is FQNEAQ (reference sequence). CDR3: CASSFSSGGGTEAFF. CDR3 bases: TGTGCCAGCAGCTTCTCCTCTGGGGGGGGCACTGAAGCTTTCTTT.

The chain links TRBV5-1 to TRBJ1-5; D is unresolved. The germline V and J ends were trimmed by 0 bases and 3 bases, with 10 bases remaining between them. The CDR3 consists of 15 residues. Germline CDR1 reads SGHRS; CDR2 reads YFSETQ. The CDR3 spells CASSLVGLDNQPQHF. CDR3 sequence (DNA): TGCGCCAGCAGCTTGGTGGGGTTGGACAATCAGCCCCAGCATTTT.

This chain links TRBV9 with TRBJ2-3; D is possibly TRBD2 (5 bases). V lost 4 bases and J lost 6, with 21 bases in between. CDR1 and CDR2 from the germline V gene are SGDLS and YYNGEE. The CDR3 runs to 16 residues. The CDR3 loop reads CASSLMPGSRGDTQYF. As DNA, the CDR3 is TGTGCCAGCAGCCTAATGCCCGGCTCTCGAGGGGATACGCAGTATTTT.

The CDR3 DNA reads as TGTGCCAGTAGTGAACAAGGGCCCTCCTACGAGCAGTACTTC. Translated, it gives CASSEQGPSYEQYF. This rearrangement joins TRBV19 to TRBJ2-7, with unresolved D. The germline V gene encodes CDR1 LNHDA and CDR2 SQIVND (reference sequence). The CDR3 runs to 14 residues. Trimming took 5 bases from V and 0 from J, leaving 11 bases between them.

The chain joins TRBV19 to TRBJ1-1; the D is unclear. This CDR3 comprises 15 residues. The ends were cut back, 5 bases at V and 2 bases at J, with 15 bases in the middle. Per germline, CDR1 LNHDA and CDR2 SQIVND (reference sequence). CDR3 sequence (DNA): TGTGCCAGTAGTCGGACCAGGTTCCCAAACACTGAAGCTTTCTTT. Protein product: CASSRTRFPNTEAFF. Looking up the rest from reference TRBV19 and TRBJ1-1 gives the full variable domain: DGGITQSPKYLFRKEGQNVTLSCEQNLNHDAMYWYRQDPGQGLRLIYYSQIVNDFQKGDIAEGYSVSREKKESFPLTVTSAQKNPTAFYLCASSRTRFPNTEAFFGQGTRLTVV.

CDR3 DNA: TGTGCCAGCAGGAGCGGGCCGAGTTCACCCCTCCACTTT. Translation gives CASRSGPSSPLHF. The rearrangement links TRBV6-6 to TRBJ1-6; no clear D. Trimming cost V 6 bases and J 9 bases, with 12 bases left between them. Per germline, CDR1 MNHNY and CDR2 SVGAGI (reference sequence). CDR3 length: 13 amino acids.

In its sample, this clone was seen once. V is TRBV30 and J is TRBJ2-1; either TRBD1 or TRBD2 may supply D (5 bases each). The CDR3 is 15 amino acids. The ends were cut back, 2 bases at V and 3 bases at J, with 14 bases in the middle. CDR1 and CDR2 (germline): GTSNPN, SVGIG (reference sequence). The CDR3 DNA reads TGTGCCTGGAGTAGGGACCTAAGGGGCTACAATGAGCAGTTCTTC. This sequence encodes CAWSRDLRGYNEQFF.

The CDR3 region is CASSVGGWGETQYF. The DNA of the CDR3 is TGTGCCAGCAGCGTTGGAGGGTGGGGGGAGACCCAGTACTTC. V usage is TRBV27 and J usage is TRBJ2-5, with a weak D call TRBD2 (6 bases). Germline V gives CDR1 MNHEY, CDR2 SMNVEV (reference sequence). The CDR3 runs 14 residues. Trimming removed 6 bases at V and 5 bases at J, with 16 bases between.